Sequencing of this T cell receptor beta chain was carried out in a study of control samples from healthy donors and cancer patients. The assay was immunoSEQ multiplex PCR, and TCRdb's table has in-frame clones only and misses some. The sample holds hundreds of thousands of clones, about 80% seen once. Germline V CDR1 and CDR2: LNHDA, SQIVND (reference sequence). CDR3 length: 15 amino acids. V was trimmed by 4 bases and J by 2 bases, leaving 14 bases between them. The TCR comes from a woman aged 55-69 years with lung cancer. The rearrangement links TRBV19 to TRBJ1-2; D perhaps matches TRBD1 (5 bases). The sequencing sample was made of PBMCs. CDR3 bases: TGTGCCAGTAGTAGCCCCTCGGGGGGGAACTATGGCTACACCTTC. Translated, it gives CASSSPSGGNYGYTF.